What follows describes a single TCR beta chain. V was shortened by 2 bases and J by 4 bases, with 11 bases between the two germline ends. The CDR3 extends over 14 amino acids. The germline V gene encodes CDR1 SGHVS and CDR2 FNYEAQ. Sequencing of TCR beta drew on CD8+ and CD4+ T cells from blood. The data were obtained in a study of CD8 T cells in Susac syndrome. Reverse transcription of roughly 0.5 to 1 ug RNA was carried out with random hexamers. TCRdb recomputed calls from the immunoSEQ multiplex PCR reads with MiXCR, one row per CDR3 protein. The sample has 400,000 or so distinct CDR3 sequences, 85% seen once.

The chain carries TRBV7-6 and TRBJ1-1, with D perhaps matching TRBD1 (5 bases). This TCR was sampled from a human donor with multiple sclerosis. The sequenced sample consisted of CD8+ T cells from PBMCs. This CDR3 is CASSLKGDPTEAFF. The CDR3 bases are TGTGCCAGCAGCTTAAAAGGGGACCCCACTGAAGCTTTCTTT. Using reference TRBV7-6 and TRBJ1-1 for the parts outside the CDR3, the full variable domain is GAGVSQSPRYKVTKRGQDVALRCDPISGHVSLYWYRQALGQGPEFLTYFNYEAQQDKSGLPNDRFSAERPEGSISTLTIQRTEQRDSAMYRCASSLKGDPTEAFFGQGTRLTVV.